These 6 T cell receptor beta chains were sequenced from one sample in a study of control samples from healthy donors and cancer patients. Profiled with immunoSEQ multiplex PCR; TCRdb holds only in-frame clones, not every one. Among 90,000 to 100,000 clones listed, approximately 80% were seen once. Sequenced material: blood. These receptors originate from a woman in her twenties or thirties in good health.

The V and J genes are TRBV15 and TRBJ1-4; 7 nucleotides line up with TRBD1. The CDR3 is made up of 15 amino acids. Germline CDR1 is LNHNV and CDR2 is YYDKDF (reference sequence). V dropped 1 base and J dropped 7; count of bases not matched to a gene: 6. In DNA form, the CDR3 reads TGTGCCACCAGCAGAGCGACCCGGGACAGTGAAAAACTGTTTTTT. Translating gives CATSRATRDSEKLFF.

This clone showed up just once. CDR3 sequence (DNA): TGCGCCAGCAGTAGGACCACGGCGGGAAATGAGCAGTTCTTC. Translating gives CASSRTTAGNEQFF. The chain employs TRBV5-1 and TRBJ2-1; TRBD2 might be the D (6 bases). V was cut by 5 bases and J by 7 bases, with 16 bases left in between. The germline CDR1 and CDR2 sequences are SGHRS and YFSETQ. CDR3 size: 14 residues.

The chain has TRBV24-1 and TRBJ2-1; the D gene is possibly TRBD1 (6 bases). Germline V gene data show CDR1 as KGHDR and CDR2 as SFDVKD. This CDR3 comprises 18 residues. With 0 bases removed from V and 0 bases from J, the gap between germline ends came to 14 bases. CDR3 in amino acids: CATSDLRADRSSYNEQFF. The CDR3 DNA reads as TGTGCCACCAGTGATTTGAGGGCTGACAGGAGCTCCTACAATGAGCAGTTCTTC.

The V and J genes are TRBV4-3 and TRBJ1-6, with a possible D match to TRBD1 (5 bases). The CDR3 has 13 residues. V was trimmed by 3 bases and J by 8 bases, leaving 8 bases between them. Germline CDR1 and CDR2: LGHNA and YSLEER. Here the CDR3 DNA reads TGCGCCAGCAGCCAGAAACAGGATTCACCCCTCCACTTT. It codes for CASSQKQDSPLHF.

The V call is TRBV23-1, the J call TRBJ2-1; D is uncertain. TRBV23-1 is assigned to the ORF class and has an uncertain function. This CDR3 comprises 17 residues. Trimming removed 1 base from V and 0 bases from J, with 13 bases in between. CDR3 sequence (DNA): TGCGCCAGCAGTCAATGTGGCGGACGGCCCTCCTACAATGAGCAGTTCTTC. It encodes CASSQCGGRPSYNEQFF.

This clone was detected ten times or more. The chain has TRBV19 and TRBJ1-1; D remains unclear. The germline V gene encodes CDR1 LNHDA and CDR2 SQIVND (reference sequence). V was cut by 6 bases and J by 1 base, with 6 bases left in between. The CDR3 has 12 residues. The CDR3 DNA reads as TGTGCCAGTAGCAGGCCGAACACTGAAGCTTTCTTT. Encoded protein: CASSRPNTEAFF.